This T cell receptor beta chain was observed in a study of blood T cell repertoires in COVID-19. Clones were read by immunoSEQ multiplex PCR, and TCRdb kept only the in-frame ones, dropping some. There are 250,000 or so clones in the sample; 86% occur only once, and around 8.8% lies in the top ten. CDR1 is GTSNPN, CDR2 SVGIG, per germline (reference sequence). Trimming took off 0 bases at V and 5 bases at J, with 10 bases between the two ends. The CDR3 contains 13 residues. The chain recombines TRBV30 with TRBJ2-5; TRBD2 is a possible D gene (5 bases). This clonotype was obtained from a man in his forties with active or convalescent COVID-19. The specimen sequenced was peripheral blood. CDR3 sequence (DNA): TGTGCCTGGAGTGTACTACCGGGGGAGACCCAGTACTTC. This codes for CAWSVLPGETQYF.